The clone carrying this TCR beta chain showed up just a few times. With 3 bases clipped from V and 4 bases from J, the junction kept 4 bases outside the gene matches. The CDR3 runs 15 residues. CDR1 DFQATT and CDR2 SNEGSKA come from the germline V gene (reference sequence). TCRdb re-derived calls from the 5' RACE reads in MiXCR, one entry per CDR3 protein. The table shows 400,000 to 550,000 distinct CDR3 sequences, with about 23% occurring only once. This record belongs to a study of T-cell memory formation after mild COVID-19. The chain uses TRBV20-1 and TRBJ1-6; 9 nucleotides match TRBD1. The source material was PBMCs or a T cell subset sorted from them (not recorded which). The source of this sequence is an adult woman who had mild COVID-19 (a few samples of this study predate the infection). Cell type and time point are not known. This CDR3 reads CSASTGGKYNSPLHF. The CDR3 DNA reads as TGCAGTGCTAGTACAGGGGGCAAGTATAATTCACCCCTCCACTTT.